This TCR beta chain comes out of a study of vaccination and CD4 T cells after COVID-19. Study at large: Blood was drawn a median about 75 days post second dose, range 14 to 241. Study conclusions and caveats: Reactive clone data from convalescent patients indicated a median of about 90% appearing only post-vaccination.

The treatment: roughly nine-day PBMC culture with coronavirus spike peptide pools or control peptides (ViraFEST assay). Replacement of half the medium with fresh IL-2 medium took place on days 3 and 7. This clonotype showed up just a few times. The target antigen is unknown. The Oncomine TCR Beta short-read assay was applied to DNA of cultured CD4+ T cells. A single record per CDR3 protein comes from TCRdb applying MiXCR to the PCR reads. This table holds more than 12,000 distinct CDR3 sequences, 50% to 65% found once. CDR1 is SGHTA and CDR2 is FQGNSA in the germline V gene. CDR3 length: 17 amino acids. Between the trimmed V and J ends, which lost 1 base and 4 bases, there was a span of 19 bases.

The clonotype comes from a human donor who had recovered from COVID-19. The sequencing here drew on CD4+ T cells from blood, cultured in vitro, taken before SARS-CoV-2 vaccination. The chain links TRBV7-2 to TRBJ2-5; a possible D gene is TRBD2 (7 bases). The CDR3 bases are TGTGCCAGCAGCTTAGACCCCGGGGGGCAGTTTCTAGAGACCCAGTACTTC. As protein: CASSLDPGGQFLETQYF. Based on the CDR3 plus reference TRBV7-2 and TRBJ2-5, the full variable domain is GAGVSQSPSNKVTEKGKDVELRCDPISGHTALYWYRQSLGQGLEFLIYFQGNSAPDKSGLPSDRFSAERTGGSVSTLTIQRTQQEDSAVYLCASSLDPGGQFLETQYFGPGTRLLVL.